The T cell receptor (beta chain) under discussion was sequenced for a study of T cells expressing NK-cell markers. Study-level background: Investigators obtained TCR beta repertoires from sorted CD3+CD56+NKG2C+, CD3+CD56+NKG2C- and CD3+CD56-NKG2C+ T cells. Findings and caveats of the study: HCMV specificity of the expanded NKG2C+ T cell clones stayed unclear.

Germline-derived CDR1 and CDR2 are MGHRA and YSYEKL. This CDR3 has 15 amino acids. Remarks on this clonotype: Its antigen is as yet unknown.

TCRdb reprocessed the 5' RACE reads and reports one entry per CDR3 protein, with no DNA. This specimen shows about 460,000 distinct CDR3 sequences; the ten leading clones hold 1.4%. The sequence was obtained from a woman in her forties or fifties in good health. This chain links TRBV4-1 with TRBJ2-7; absent DNA, TCRdb's TRBD1 call cannot be checked. Sequencing used blood T cells: a sorted CD56 or NKG2C T cell subset, CD4+ or CD8+ T cells, or bulk PBMC T cells (not recorded which). This chain's CDR3 is CASSQEGGSAGEQYF.